The 17 T cell receptor beta chains below were found in one sample sequenced in a study of PD-1 blockade in classical Hodgkin lymphoma. Clones were sequenced by immunoSEQ multiplex PCR, and TCRdb holds only the in-frame ones, with some missing. The repertoire holds tens of thousands of clones, with roughly 77% as singletons. Documented time point: cycle 4 day 1 (C4D1), after more than 5 weeks of nivolumab. Relapse was seen in all patients after autologous stem cell transplantation, and brentuximab vedotin exposure was variable. The sequencing here drew on peripheral blood mononuclear cells (PBMCs), taken before the fourth cycle of nivolumab. Receptors were obtained from a human donor with classical Hodgkin lymphoma.

The genes are TRBV19 and TRBJ1-5, with D possibly being TRBD1 (5 bases). The V gene lost 11 bases and the J gene lost 2 bases, with 10 bases spanning the gap. Germline-derived CDR1 and CDR2 are LNHDA and SQIVND (reference sequence). The CDR3 spans 12 residues. The CDR3 DNA reads as TGTGCCGTGAGGGGTCGCAATCAGCCCCAGCATTTT. This codes for CAVRGRNQPQHF.

This clone occurred a few times. This chain uses TRBV18 with TRBJ2-2; 12 bases line up with TRBD1. CDR3 length equals 16 residues. The ends lost 3 bases at V and 3 bases at J; junction bases unmatched: 2. From germline, CDR1 is KGHSH and CDR2 LQKENI. Here the CDR3 DNA reads TGTGCCAGCTCACCGGGACAGGGGGCACACACCGGGGAGCTGTTTTTT. Its protein product is CASSPGQGAHTGELFF.

V and J are TRBV7-9 and TRBJ2-1; a weak D match, TRBD2 (6 bases). There are 19 residues in the CDR3. Trimming shortened V by 3 bases and J by 0 bases, and 21 bases separated the two germline ends. Germline CDR1 is SEHNR and CDR2 is FQNEAQ (reference sequence). CDR3 sequence reads: CASSLVGLPSANSYNEQFF. CDR3 DNA sequence: TGTGCCAGCAGCTTGGTGGGGTTACCTAGCGCCAACTCCTACAATGAGCAGTTCTTC. Supplemented by reference TRBV7-9 and TRBJ2-1, the full variable domain reads DTGVSQNPRHKITKRGQNVTFRCDPISEHNRLYWYRQTLGQGPEFLTYFQNEAQLEKSRLLSDRFSAERPKGSFSTLEIQRTEQGDSAMYLCASSLVGLPSANSYNEQFFGPGTRLTVL.

The chain is built from TRBV2 and TRBJ2-3, with D unresolved. CDR3 length equals 10 residues. V was shortened by 6 bases and J by 5 bases, with 3 bases between the two germline ends. Germline V gives CDR1 SNHLY, CDR2 FYNNEI. CDR3 nucleotides: TGTGCCAGCAGGGTAGATACGCAGTATTTT. Protein product: CASRVDTQYF. The variable domain in full, with the rest retrieved from reference TRBV2 and TRBJ2-3, is EPEVTQTPSHQVTQMGQEVILRCVPISNHLYFYWYRQILGQKVEFLVSFYNNEISEKSEIFDDQFSVERPDGSNFTLKIRSTKLEDSAMYFCASRVDTQYFGPGTRLTVL.

V usage is TRBV11-2 and J usage is TRBJ2-1; 7 nucleotides match TRBD2. This CDR3 comprises 16 residues. The germline gives CDR1 SGHAT, CDR2 FQNNGV. Losses at the gene ends were 3 bases for V and 2 bases for J; bases not matched to a gene: 7. For the CDR3, the DNA is TGTGCCAGCAGCTTCGTCGGGGGAGGGCCCTACAATGAGCAGTTCTTC. Amino acid sequence: CASSFVGGGPYNEQFF. Full variable domain (missing parts from reference TRBV11-2 and TRBJ2-1): EAGVAQSPRYKIIEKRQSVAFWCNPISGHATLYWYQQILGQGPKLLIQFQNNGVVDDSQLPKDRFSAERLKGVDSTLKIQPAKLEDSAVYLCASSFVGGGPYNEQFFGPGTRLTVL.

This clone was seen only once. The chain carries TRBV4-1 and TRBJ2-3; a weak D match, TRBD1 (6 bases). V lost 0 bases and J 5 bases, leaving 18 bases between the germline ends. The CDR3 runs to 17 residues. Germline V gene data show CDR1 as MGHRA and CDR2 as YSYEKL. In DNA, the CDR3 is TGCGCCAGCAGCCAAGATTCTACAGGGACCAGGGGAGATACGCAGTATTTT. Protein product: CASSQDSTGTRGDTQYF.

The genes are TRBV20-1 and TRBJ1-1; D perhaps matches TRBD1 (6 bases). Germline lookup yields CDR1 DFQATT and CDR2 SNEGSKA (reference sequence). Trimming stripped 1 base from V and 7 bases from J, with 7 bases between. This CDR3 spans 11 amino acids. Here the CDR3 reads CSARGQVEAFF. In DNA, the CDR3 is TGCAGTGCTAGAGGACAGGTTGAAGCTTTCTTT.

This sequence joins TRBV9 and TRBJ2-2, with 8 bases matching TRBD2. The length of the CDR3 is 14 residues. V was clipped by 4 bases and J by 7 bases; unmatched bases: 6. CDR1 SGDLS and CDR2 YYNGEE come from the germline V gene. CDR3 in amino acids: CASSQREGIGELFF. The CDR3 nucleotides read TGTGCCAGCAGCCAACGGGAGGGCATCGGGGAGCTGTTTTTT.

This chain connects TRBV7-9 to TRBJ2-1; perhaps TRBD1 as D (5 bases). Germline loops: CDR1 SEHNR, CDR2 FQNEAQ (reference sequence). The V end lost 4 bases, the J end lost 8 bases, and 12 bases lay between the germline ends. The CDR3 consists of 13 residues. The CDR3 reads CASSYARADEQFF. The CDR3 nucleotides are TGTGCCAGCAGCTACGCCAGGGCCGATGAGCAGTTCTTC.

The chain couples TRBV18 to TRBJ1-1, with 8 bases identical to TRBD1. The trim removed 3 bases at V and 6 bases at J, leaving 18 bases unmatched. The germline V gene encodes CDR1 KGHSH and CDR2 LQKENI. The CDR3 extends over 18 amino acids. For the CDR3, the DNA is TGTGCCAGCTCACCTCCGCGGGGGACAGGTGGGAAACGGCCTGAAGCTTTCTTT. Encoded protein: CASSPPRGTGGKRPEAFF.

The sample holds one count of this clone. The V call is TRBV10-2, the J call TRBJ1-1; no definite D call. CDR1 WSHSY and CDR2 SAAADI come from the germline V gene. V was trimmed by 3 bases and J by 11 bases, leaving 19 bases between them. This CDR3 is 14 amino acids long. CDR3: CASSDYGTGFGAFF. CDR3 nucleotides: TGCGCCAGCAGTGATTATGGAACTGGCTTTGGGGCTTTCTTT.

This sequence joins TRBV2 and TRBJ2-1; TRBD2 aligns across 7 bases. V lost 5 bases to trimming and J lost 0 bases; unmatched junction nucleotides: 4. The length of the CDR3 is 15 residues. Germline V gene sequence: CDR1 SNHLY, CDR2 FYNNEI. The CDR3 region has the DNA TGTGCCAGCAGTCGGGACTATAGCTCCTACAATGAGCAGTTCTTC. The encoded protein is CASSRDYSSYNEQFF.

The chain recombines TRBV7-9 with TRBJ2-1; D not certain. Germline CDR1 and CDR2: SEHNR and FQNEAQ (reference sequence). The CDR3 loop spans 14 amino acids. V lost 5 bases and J 6 bases, leaving 14 bases between the germline ends. The CDR3 protein is CASSVRIVSNEQFF. The CDR3 nucleotides are TGTGCCAGCAGCGTAAGAATAGTGAGCAATGAGCAGTTCTTC. Looking up the rest from reference TRBV7-9 and TRBJ2-1 gives the full variable domain: DTGVSQNPRHKITKRGQNVTFRCDPISEHNRLYWYRQTLGQGPEFLTYFQNEAQLEKSRLLSDRFSAERPKGSFSTLEIQRTEQGDSAMYLCASSVRIVSNEQFFGPGTRLTVL.

This clone came up a few times. This sequence joins TRBV28 and TRBJ1-5; D not certain. V was trimmed by 3 bases and J by 2 bases, leaving 2 bases between them. Germline CDR1 and CDR2: MDHEN and SYDVKM. This CDR3 is 12 amino acids long. The CDR3 DNA reads TGTGCCAGCAGTTTGCGCAATCAGCCCCAGCATTTT. Its translation is CASSLRNQPQHF.

The chain is built from TRBV11-3 and TRBJ2-1, with 9 bases fitting TRBD1. Trimming took 5 bases from V and 9 from J; bases not matched to a gene: 8. CDR3 size: 14 residues. Germline V gene lookup returns CDR1 SGHNT and CDR2 YENEEA. The CDR3 sequence is CASSIKDRGGEQFF. The CDR3 nucleotides read TGTGCCAGCAGCATCAAGGACAGGGGTGGTGAGCAGTTCTTC.

The V gene is TRBV19, the J gene TRBJ2-5, with 13 nucleotides matching TRBD2. This CDR3 spans 17 amino acids. Germline lookup yields CDR1 LNHDA and CDR2 SQIVND (reference sequence). Trimming cost V 5 bases and J 5 bases; bases outside gene matches: 11. The CDR3, as DNA: TGTGCCAGTAGTGAGAGGCCGACTAGCGGGGGGCGGGAGACCCAGTACTTC. It translates to CASSERPTSGGRETQYF.

The gene calls are TRBV5-1 and TRBJ1-3; possibly TRBD1 for D (6 bases). V dropped 5 bases and J dropped 2 bases, with 17 bases sitting between them. The CDR3 extends over 16 amino acids. The germline CDR1 and CDR2 sequences are SGHRS and YFSETQ. CDR3 residues: CASSRERGAAGNTIYF. The DNA for the CDR3 is TGCGCCAGCAGTCGAGAACGGGGGGCGGCTGGAAACACCATATATTTT.